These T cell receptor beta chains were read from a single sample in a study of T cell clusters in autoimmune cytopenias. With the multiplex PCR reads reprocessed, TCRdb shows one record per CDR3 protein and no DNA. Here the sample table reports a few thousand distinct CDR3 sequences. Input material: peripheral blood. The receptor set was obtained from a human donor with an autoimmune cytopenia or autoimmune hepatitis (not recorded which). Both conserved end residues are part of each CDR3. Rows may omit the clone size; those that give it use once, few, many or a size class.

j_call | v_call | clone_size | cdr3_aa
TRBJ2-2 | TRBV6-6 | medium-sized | CASSYRDTGELFF
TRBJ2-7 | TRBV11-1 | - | CASSLDSSQRYEQYF
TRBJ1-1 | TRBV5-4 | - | CASSPRTGGVGTEAFF
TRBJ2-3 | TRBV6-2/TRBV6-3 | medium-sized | CASSYTGTSTDTQYF
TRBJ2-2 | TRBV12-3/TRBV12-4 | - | CASSSLATGELFF
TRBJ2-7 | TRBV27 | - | CASSPPPPSSYEQYF
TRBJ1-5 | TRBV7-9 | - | CASSPRGGENQPQHF
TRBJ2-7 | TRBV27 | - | CASRRGPPGYEQYF
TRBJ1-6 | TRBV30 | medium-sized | CACNLGGQGFSYNSPLHF
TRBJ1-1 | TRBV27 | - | CASSLEVRDIEAFF
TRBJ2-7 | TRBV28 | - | CASSPGLAAYEQYF
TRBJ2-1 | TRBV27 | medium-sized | CASRLVPTSSYNEQFF
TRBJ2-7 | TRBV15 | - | CATSSHSTSGSYEQYF
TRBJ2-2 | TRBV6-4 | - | CASSDSSTGELFF
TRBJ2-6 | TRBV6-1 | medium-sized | CASTPTGLRSSGANVLTF
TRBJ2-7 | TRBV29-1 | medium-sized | CSAGQSFYEQYF
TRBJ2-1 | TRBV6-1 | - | CASSEGSGGHNEQFF
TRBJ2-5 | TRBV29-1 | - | CSVQTGDTQYF
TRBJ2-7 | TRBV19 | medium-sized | CASSRQTDWAGEQYF
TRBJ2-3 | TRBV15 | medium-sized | CATSRHGLAGHDRTDTQYF
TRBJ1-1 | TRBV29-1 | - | CSVRPHGVRDTEAFF
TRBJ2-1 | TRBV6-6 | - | CASSYGISYNEQFF
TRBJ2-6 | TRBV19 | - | CASSNGQHLLSGANVLTF
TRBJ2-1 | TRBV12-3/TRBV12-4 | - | CASSQGSAGRYSSYNEQFF
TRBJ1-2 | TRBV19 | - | CASSIGRDVYGYTF
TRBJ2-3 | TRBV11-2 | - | CASSLGTPFRGDTQYF
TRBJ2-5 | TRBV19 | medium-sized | CASSMGVKETQYF
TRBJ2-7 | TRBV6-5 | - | CASSQTSGASYEQYF
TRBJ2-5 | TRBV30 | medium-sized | CAWTPGLAVQETQYF
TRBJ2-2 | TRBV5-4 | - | CASSFGRGVHRGGELFF
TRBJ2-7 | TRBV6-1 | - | CASSEIGISYEQYF
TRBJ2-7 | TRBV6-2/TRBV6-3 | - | CASSYKGVPVYEQYF
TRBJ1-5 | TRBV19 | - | CASREGGQPQHF
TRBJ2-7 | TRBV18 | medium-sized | CASSPSRGEQYF
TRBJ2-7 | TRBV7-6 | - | CASSSVEDRSERGFSAYEQYF
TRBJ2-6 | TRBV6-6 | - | CAISEVREGLSGANVLTF
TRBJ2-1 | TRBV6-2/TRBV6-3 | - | CASSSGTGSSNEQFF
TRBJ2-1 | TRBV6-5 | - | CASRIMSGSYNEQFF
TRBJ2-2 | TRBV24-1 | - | CATSATWGPSTDTGELFF
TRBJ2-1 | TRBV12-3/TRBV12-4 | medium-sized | CASSPTGDSYNEQFF
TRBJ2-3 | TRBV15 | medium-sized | CATSNLAAVGYRTDTQYF
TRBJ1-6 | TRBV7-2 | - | CASSLTGGGSPLHF
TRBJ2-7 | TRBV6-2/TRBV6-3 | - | CASSYVQGYLEQYF
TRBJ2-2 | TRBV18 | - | CASSLSGTSGTGELFF
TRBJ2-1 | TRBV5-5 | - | CASSLRQEGSEQFF
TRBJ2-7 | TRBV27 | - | CASSLFPGTSGNYEQYF
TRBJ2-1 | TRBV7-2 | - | CASSVRGGLAGVGKQFF
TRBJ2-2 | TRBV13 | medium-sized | CASQSGTGVRSGELFF
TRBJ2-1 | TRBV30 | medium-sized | CAWSPSLSGEQFF
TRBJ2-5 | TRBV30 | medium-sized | CAWSFKETQYF
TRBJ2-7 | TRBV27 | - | CASGWAGRVAYEQYF
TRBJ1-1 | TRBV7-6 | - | CASSLDPEGQSNTEAFF
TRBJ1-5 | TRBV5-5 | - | CASSFGPSGGYQPQHF
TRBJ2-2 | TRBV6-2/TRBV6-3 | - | CASTQRMGPGELFF
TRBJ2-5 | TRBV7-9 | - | CASSASGRANQETQYF
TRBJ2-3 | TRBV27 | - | CASSPPLSGRKDTQYF
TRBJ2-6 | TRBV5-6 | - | CASRRRGEGANVLTF
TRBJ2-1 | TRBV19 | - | CASSSMDRSSYNEQFF
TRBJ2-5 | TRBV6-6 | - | CASSYTGSGGLQETQYF
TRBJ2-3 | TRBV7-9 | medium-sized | CASSLDSTDTQYF